This T cell receptor (beta chain) was profiled in a study of cytomegalovirus exposure and HLA in healthy donors. Study results and caveats: Rare sequences made up most TCRs, while some public TCRs were found in many donors.

Vbeta (60) and Jbeta (13) primers were used in the PCR. TCRdb's copy holds only in-frame clones and misses some; the assay was immunoSEQ multiplex PCR. The table lists about 110,000 clones, less than 75% of them singletons. This clone was seen just once. Its antigen is unidentified. Germline CDR1 is MNHEY and CDR2 is SMNVEV (reference sequence). The CDR3 spans 12 residues. The V end was cut by 0 bases, the J end by 8 bases, with 7 bases between. The source is a man between 40 and 49 years old in good health and CMV-seropositive. Sequenced sample: PBMCs. V and J are TRBV27 and TRBJ1-1; D gene unclear. The CDR3 nucleotides are TGTGCCAGCAGTTTATCTGGAGGGGAAGCTTTCTTT. Translating gives CASSLSGGEAFF.